The T cell receptor (beta chain) under discussion was sequenced for a study of shared clonotypes between healthy human individuals. Overall study findings and caveats: Sampling was confined to blood; repertoires within tissues likely differ. In a few donors, around 5% of naive CD4 clonotypes appeared in common.

Comment on this clone: Its matching antigen is unknown.

The germline V and J ends were trimmed by 7 bases and 4 bases, with 12 bases remaining between them. CDR1 ENHRY and CDR2 SYGVKD come from the germline V gene. This CDR3 is 13 amino acids long. Clones were read by immunoSEQ multiplex PCR, and TCRdb kept only the in-frame ones, dropping some. The sample holds about 1 million clones, 75% seen once. The chain recombines TRBV10-3 with TRBJ2-3; TRBD1 is a possible D gene (5 bases). The TCR comes from a young man in good health. The sequenced sample was memory CD4+ T cells sorted from blood. The subset is: CD45RA-negative fraction. CDR3 sequence (DNA): TGTGCCATCAAACCCAGGGATCCAGATACGCAGTATTTT. Translating it yields CAIKPRDPDTQYF.